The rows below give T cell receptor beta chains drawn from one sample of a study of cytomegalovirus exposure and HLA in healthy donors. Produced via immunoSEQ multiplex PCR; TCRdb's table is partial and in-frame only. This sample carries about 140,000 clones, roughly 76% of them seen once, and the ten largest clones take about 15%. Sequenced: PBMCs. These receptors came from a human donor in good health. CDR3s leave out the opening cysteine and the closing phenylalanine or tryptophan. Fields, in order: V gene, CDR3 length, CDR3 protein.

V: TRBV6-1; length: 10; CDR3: ASSDRGYEQY
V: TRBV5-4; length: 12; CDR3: ASENREMNTEAF
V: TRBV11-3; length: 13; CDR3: ASSLGLAGDYEQY
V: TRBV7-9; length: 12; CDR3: ASSHRGTPYEQY
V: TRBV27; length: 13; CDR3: ASSSRDREMRGAF
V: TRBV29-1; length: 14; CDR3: SVSSVTSVSYNEQF
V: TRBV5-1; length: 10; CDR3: ASSLSFDEQF
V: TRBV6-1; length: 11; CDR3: ASSALRGNEQF
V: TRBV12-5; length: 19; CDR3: ASGFFTSTSGGAPRTGELF
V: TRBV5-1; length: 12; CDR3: ASSLDRTHTEAF
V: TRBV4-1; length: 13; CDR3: ASSQVSGADYEQY
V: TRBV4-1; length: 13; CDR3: ASSHPGQGKGTQY
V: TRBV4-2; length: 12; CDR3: ASSQLTDTGELF
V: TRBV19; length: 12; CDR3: ASSGRVPNEKLF
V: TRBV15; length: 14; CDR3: ATSRDSGGGRKTQY
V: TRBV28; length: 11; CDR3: ASSWGAGNTIY
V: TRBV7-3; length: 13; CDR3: ASSSLAGGLETQY
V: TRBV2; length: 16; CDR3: ASSLTSGRAYSYNEQF
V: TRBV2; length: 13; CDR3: ASTDTGTGSHEQY
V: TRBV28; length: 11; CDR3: ASTSTGLYGYT
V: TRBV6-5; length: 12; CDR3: ASSLFAGGREAF
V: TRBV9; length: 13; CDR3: ASSVQGRVTDTQY
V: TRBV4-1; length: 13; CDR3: ASSRTDRLNQPQH
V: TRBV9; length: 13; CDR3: ASSVQAGSYNEQF
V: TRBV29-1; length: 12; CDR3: SVDGASGGGEQY
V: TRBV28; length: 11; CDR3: ASSLGTRETQY
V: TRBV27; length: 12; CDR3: ASSLVLGGTEAF
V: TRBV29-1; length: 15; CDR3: SVEDRFSGGPGETQY
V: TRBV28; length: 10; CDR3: ATLQGAHGYT
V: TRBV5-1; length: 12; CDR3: ASSLTGSNQPQH